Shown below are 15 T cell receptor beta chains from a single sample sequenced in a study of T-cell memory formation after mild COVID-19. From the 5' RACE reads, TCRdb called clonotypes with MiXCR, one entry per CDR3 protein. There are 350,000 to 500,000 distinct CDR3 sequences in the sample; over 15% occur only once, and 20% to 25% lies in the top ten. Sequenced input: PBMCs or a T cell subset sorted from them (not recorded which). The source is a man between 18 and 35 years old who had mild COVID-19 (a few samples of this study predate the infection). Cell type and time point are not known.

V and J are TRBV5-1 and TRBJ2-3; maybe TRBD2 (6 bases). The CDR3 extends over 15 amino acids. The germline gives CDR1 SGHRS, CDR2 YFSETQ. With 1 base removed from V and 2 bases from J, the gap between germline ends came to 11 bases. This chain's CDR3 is CASSLRGVVTDTQYF. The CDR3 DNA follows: TGCGCCAGCAGCTTGCGCGGGGTTGTCACAGATACGCAGTATTTT.

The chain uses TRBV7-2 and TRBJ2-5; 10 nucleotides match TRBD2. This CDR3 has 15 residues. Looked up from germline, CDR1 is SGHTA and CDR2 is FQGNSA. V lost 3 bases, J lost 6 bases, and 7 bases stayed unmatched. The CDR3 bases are TGTGCCAGCAGCTTCTATAGCGGGGGGATCCAGACCCAGTACTTC. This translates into CASSFYSGGIQTQYF. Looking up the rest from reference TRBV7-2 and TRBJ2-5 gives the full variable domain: GAGVSQSPSNKVTEKGKDVELRCDPISGHTALYWYRQSLGQGLEFLIYFQGNSAPDKSGLPSDRFSAERTGGSVSTLTIQRTQQEDSAVYLCASSFYSGGIQTQYFGPGTRLLVL.

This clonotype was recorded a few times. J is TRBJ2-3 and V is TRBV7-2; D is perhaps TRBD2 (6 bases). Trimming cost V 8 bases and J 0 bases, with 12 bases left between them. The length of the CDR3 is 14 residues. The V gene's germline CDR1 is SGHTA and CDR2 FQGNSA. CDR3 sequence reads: CASARGTSTDTQYF. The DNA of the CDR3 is TGTGCCAGCGCCCGAGGGACTAGCACAGATACGCAGTATTTT.

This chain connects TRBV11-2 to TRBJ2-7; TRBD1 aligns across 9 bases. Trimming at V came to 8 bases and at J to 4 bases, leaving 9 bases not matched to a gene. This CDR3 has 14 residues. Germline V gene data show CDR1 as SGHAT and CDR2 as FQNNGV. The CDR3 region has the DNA TGTGCCAGCTCGCCCGGGACAGGGTTTTACGAGCAGTACGTC. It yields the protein CASSPGTGFYEQYV.

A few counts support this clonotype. The DNA of the CDR3 is TGCGCCAGCAGCCAAGGAAATGGGAATGGAAACACCATATATTTT. Encoded protein: CASSQGNGNGNTIYF. The gene calls are TRBV4-3 and TRBJ1-3; D unclear. V was trimmed by 1 base and J by 3 bases, leaving 10 bases between them. This CDR3 region has 15 residues. CDR1 and CDR2 from the germline V gene are LGHNA and YSLEER.

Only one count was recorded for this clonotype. The CDR3 DNA is TGTGCCAGCAGCCCCGTATTAGTTGCCTACGAGCAGTACGTC. This gives the protein CASSPVLVAYEQYV. The chain links TRBV7-9 to TRBJ2-7; D unresolved. The V gene's germline CDR1 is SEHNR and CDR2 FQNEAQ (reference sequence). Trimming took off 5 bases at V and 2 bases at J, with 13 bases between the two ends. CDR3 length equals 14 residues.

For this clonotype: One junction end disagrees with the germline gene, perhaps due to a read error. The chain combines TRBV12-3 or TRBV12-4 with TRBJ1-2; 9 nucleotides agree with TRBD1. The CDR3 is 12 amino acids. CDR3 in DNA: TGTGCCAGCAGTCCCGGACAGGGGAAAAGCGTCTTC. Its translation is CASSPGQGKSVF.

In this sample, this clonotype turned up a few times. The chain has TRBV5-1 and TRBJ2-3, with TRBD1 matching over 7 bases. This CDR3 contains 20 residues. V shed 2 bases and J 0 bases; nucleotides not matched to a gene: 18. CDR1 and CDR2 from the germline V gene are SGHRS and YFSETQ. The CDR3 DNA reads TGCGCCAGCAGCTTATGGCCAACAGGGGATGACCCGTTAAGCACAGATACGCAGTATTTT. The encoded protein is CASSLWPTGDDPLSTDTQYF.

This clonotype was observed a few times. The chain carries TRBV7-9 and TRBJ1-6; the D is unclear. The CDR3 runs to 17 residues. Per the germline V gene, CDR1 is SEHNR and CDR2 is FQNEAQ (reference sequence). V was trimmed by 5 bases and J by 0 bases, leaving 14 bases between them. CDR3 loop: CASSPLIRSSYNSPLHF. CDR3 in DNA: TGTGCCAGCAGCCCCCTTATTCGGAGCTCCTATAATTCACCCCTCCACTTT.

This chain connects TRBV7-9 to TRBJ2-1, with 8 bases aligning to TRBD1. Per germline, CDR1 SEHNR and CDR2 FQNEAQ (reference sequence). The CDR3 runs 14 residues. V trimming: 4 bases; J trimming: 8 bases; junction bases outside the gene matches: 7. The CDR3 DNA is TGTGCCAGCAGCTCTCAGGGGGCTTTCCATGAGCAGTTCTTC. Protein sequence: CASSSQGAFHEQFF. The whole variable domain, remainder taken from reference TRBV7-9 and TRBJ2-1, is DTGVSQNPRHKITKRGQNVTFRCDPISEHNRLYWYRQTLGQGPEFLTYFQNEAQLEKSRLLSDRFSAERPKGSFSTLEIQRTEQGDSAMYLCASSSQGAFHEQFFGPGTRLTVL.

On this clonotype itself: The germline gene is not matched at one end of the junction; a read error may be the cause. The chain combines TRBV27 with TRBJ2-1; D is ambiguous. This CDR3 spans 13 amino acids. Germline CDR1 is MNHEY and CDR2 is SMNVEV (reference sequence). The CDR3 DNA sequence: TGTGACAGCAGTCCCTTGGGCCCGGGTGAGCAGTTCTTC. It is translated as CDSSPLGPGEQFF.

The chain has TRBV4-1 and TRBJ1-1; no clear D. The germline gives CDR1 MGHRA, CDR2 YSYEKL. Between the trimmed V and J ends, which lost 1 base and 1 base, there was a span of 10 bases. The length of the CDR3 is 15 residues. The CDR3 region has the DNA TGCGCCAGCAGCCAAGTTATCCGGGGGAACACTGAAGCTTTCTTT. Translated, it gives CASSQVIRGNTEAFF.

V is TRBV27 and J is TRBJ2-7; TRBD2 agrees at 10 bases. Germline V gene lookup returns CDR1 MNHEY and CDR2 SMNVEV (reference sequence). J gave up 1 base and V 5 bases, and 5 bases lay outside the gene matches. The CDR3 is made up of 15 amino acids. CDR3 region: CASSRSGLASYEQYF. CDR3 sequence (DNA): TGTGCCAGCAGTCGATCGGGACTAGCGTCCTACGAGCAGTACTTC.

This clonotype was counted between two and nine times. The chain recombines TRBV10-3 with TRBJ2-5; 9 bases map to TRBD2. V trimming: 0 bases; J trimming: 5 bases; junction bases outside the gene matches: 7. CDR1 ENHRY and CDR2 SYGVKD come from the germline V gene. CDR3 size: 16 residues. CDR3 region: CAISESRSGGRETQYF. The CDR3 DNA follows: TGTGCCATCAGTGAGTCGAGGAGCGGGGGGCGGGAGACCCAGTACTTC.

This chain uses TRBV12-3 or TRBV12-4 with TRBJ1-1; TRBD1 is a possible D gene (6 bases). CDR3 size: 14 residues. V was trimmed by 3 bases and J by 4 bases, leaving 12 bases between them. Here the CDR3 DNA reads TGTGCCAGCAGTTTCGGGGGGGCGCGCACTGAAGCTTTCTTT. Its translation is CASSFGGARTEAFF.